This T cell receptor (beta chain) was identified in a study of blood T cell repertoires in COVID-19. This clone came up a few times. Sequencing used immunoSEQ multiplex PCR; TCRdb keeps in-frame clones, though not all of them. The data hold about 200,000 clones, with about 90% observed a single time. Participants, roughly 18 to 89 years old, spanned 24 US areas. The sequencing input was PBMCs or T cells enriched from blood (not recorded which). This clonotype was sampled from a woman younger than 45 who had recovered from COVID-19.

Written as DNA, the CDR3 is TGCGCCAGCAGCTCCGGAATCTTACTAGCGGGGGCTGGTGAGCAGTTCTTC. It translates to CASSSGILLAGAGEQFF. This chain connects TRBV5-1 to TRBJ2-1, with 11 bases that match TRBD2. This CDR3 has 17 amino acids. Per germline, CDR1 SGHRS and CDR2 YFSETQ. The junction had 14 bases not matched to a gene; V was cut back by 3 bases and J by 9 bases.